This T cell receptor (beta chain) emerged from a study of blood T cell repertoires in COVID-19. Authors' data handling: How many nucleated cells were present was estimated from reference gene primer amplification. Only in-frame clones appear in the TCRdb table, and some are missing; sequencing was by immunoSEQ multiplex PCR. The DNA was the basis for D and trimming; V, J and clone size are from that table. The sample lists roughly 200,000 clones, around four fifths occurring once. Germline V gene sequence: CDR1 LNHDA, CDR2 SQIVND (reference sequence). The germline V and J ends were trimmed by 6 bases and 6 bases, with 8 bases remaining between them. CDR3 length: 11 residues.

The rearrangement links TRBV19 to TRBJ1-1, with a possible D match to TRBD1 (6 bases). This receptor was identified in a man aged 35 to 55 with active or convalescent COVID-19. The sequencing sample was made of peripheral blood. The CDR3 here is CASSRGSEAFF. The CDR3 region has the DNA TGTGCCAGTAGCAGGGGATCTGAAGCTTTCTTT.